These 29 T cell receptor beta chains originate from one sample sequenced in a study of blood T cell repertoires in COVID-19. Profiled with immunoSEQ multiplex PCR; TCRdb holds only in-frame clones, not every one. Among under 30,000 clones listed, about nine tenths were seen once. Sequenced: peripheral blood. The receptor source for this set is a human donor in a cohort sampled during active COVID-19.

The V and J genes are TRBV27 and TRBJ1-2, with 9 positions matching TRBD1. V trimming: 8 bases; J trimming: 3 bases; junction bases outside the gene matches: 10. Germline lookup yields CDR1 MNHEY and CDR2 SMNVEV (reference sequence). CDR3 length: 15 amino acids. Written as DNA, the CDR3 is TGTGCCAGCGGGGCACAGGGGGCGGCTCACTATGGCTACACCTTC. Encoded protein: CASGAQGAAHYGYTF.

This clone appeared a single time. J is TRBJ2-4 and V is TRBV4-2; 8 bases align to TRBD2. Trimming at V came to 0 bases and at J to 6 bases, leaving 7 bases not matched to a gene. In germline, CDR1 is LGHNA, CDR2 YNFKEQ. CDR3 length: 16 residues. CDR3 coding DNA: TGTGCCAGCAGCCAAGATGGCCCCCGGGGGGGAAACATTCAGTACTTC. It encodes CASSQDGPRGGNIQYF.

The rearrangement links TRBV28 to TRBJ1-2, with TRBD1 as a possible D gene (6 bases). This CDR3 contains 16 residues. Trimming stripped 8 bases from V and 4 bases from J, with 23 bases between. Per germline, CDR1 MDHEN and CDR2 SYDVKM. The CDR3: CASGDTAYRAFYGYTF. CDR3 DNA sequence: TGTGCCAGCGGGGACACGGCTTATCGGGCGTTCTATGGCTACACCTTC.

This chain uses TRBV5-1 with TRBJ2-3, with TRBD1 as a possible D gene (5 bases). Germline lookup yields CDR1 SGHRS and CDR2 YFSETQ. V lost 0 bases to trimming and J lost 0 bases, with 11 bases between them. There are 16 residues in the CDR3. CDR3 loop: CASSLGGADSTDTQYF. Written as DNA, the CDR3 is TGCGCCAGCAGCTTGGGGGGCGCGGACAGCACAGATACGCAGTATTTT.

The CDR3 region has the DNA TGTGCCACCAGCAGAGATTCTACGCGGCAGAGAACCTACGAGCAGTACTTC. It yields the protein CATSRDSTRQRTYEQYF. The chain joins TRBV15 to TRBJ2-7; no reliable D call. V gave up 0 bases and J gave up 2 bases, with 17 bases separating them. Germline V gene sequence: CDR1 LNHNV, CDR2 YYDKDF (reference sequence). The CDR3 is 17 amino acids.

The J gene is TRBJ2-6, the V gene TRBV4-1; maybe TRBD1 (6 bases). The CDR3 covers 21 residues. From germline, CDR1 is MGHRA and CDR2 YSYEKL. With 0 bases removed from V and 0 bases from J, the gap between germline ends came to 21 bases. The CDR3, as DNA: TGCGCCAGCAGCCAAGAGCCAGGGGCGAGAACCTTCAGCTCTGGGGCCAACGTCCTGACTTTC. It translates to CASSQEPGARTFSSGANVLTF.

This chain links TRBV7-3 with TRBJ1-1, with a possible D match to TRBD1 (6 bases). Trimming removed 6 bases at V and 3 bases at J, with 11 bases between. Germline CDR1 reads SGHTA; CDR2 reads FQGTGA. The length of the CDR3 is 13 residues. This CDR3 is CASSQGSDTEAFF. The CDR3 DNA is TGTGCCAGCAGTCAGGGGAGTGACACTGAAGCTTTCTTT.

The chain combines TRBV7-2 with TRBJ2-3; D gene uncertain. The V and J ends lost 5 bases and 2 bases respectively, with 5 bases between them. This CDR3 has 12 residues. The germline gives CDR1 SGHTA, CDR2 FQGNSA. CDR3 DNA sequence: TGTGCCAGCAGCCAGGCCACAGATACGCAGTATTTT. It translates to CASSQATDTQYF.

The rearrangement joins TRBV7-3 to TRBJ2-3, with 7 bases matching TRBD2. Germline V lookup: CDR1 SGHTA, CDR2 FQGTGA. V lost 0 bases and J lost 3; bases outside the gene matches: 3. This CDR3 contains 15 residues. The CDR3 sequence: CASSLTTSRTDTQYF. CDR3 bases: TGTGCCAGCAGCTTAACGACTAGCAGGACAGATACGCAGTATTTT.

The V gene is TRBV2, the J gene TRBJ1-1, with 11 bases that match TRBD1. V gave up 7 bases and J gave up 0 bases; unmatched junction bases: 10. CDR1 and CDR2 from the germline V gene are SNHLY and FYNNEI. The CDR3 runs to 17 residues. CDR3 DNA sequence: TGTGCCAGCAAGTCGGACAGGGGGCGGACGGTGAACACTGAAGCTTTCTTT. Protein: CASKSDRGRTVNTEAFF.

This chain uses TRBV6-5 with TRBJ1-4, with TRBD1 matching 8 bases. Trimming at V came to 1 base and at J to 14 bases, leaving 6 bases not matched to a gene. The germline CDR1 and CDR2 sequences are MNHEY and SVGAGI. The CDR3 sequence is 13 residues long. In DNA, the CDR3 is TGTGCCAGCAGTTACTTATATGGACAGGGTCTGTTTTTT. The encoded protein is CASSYLYGQGLFF.

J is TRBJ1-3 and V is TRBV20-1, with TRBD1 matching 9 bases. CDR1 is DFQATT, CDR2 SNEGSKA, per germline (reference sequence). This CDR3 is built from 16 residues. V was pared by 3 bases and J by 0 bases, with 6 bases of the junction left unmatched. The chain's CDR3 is CSASVDRGPSGNTIYF. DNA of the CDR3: TGCAGTGCTAGTGTGGACAGGGGACCCTCTGGAAACACCATATATTTT.

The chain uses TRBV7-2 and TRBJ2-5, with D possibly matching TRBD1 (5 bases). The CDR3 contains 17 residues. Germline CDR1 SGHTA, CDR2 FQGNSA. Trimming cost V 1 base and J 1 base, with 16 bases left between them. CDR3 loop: CASSLGEGDNRQETQYF. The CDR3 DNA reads TGTGCCAGCAGCTTAGGAGAAGGGGATAACCGCCAAGAGACCCAGTACTTC.

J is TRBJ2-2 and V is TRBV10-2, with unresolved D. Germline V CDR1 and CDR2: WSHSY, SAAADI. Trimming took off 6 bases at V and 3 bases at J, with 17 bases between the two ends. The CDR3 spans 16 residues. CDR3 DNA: TGCGCCAGCAGGGAACTGGGCCAAGCCCACACCGGGGAGCTGTTTTTT. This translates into CASRELGQAHTGELFF.

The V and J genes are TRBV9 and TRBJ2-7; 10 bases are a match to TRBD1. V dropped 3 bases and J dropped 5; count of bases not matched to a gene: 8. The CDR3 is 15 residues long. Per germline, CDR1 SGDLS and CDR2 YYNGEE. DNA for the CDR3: TGTGCCAGCAGCGGAGGGACAGGGGAAGGCGACGAGCAGTACTTC. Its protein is CASSGGTGEGDEQYF.

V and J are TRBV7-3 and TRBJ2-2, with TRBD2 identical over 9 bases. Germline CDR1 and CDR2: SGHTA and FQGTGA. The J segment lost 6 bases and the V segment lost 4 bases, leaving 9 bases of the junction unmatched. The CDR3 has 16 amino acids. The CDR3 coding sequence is TGTGCCAGCAGCTCACACGGGCGGGGGGGCGCCGGGGAGCTGTTTTTT. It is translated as CASSSHGRGGAGELFF.

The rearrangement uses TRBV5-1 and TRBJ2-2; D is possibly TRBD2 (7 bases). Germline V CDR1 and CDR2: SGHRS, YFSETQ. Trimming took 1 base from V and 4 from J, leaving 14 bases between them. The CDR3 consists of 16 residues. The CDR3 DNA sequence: TGCGCCAGCAGCTTGATGGGGGGGCGAGGCACCGGGGAGCTGTTTTTT. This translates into CASSLMGGRGTGELFF. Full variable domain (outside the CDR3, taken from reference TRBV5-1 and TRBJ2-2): KAGVTQTPRYLIKTRGQQVTLSCSPISGHRSVSWYQQTPGQGLQFLFEYFSETQRNKGNFPGRFSGRQFSNSRSEMNVSTLELGDSALYLCASSLMGGRGTGELFFGEGSRLTVL.

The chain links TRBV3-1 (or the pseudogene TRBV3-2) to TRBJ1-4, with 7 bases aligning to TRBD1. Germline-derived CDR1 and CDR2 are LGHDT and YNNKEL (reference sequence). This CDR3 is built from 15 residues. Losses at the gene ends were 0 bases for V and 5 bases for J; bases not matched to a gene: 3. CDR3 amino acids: CASSQDPQGNEKLFF. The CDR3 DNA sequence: TGTGCCAGCAGCCAAGATCCACAGGGGAATGAAAAACTGTTTTTT.

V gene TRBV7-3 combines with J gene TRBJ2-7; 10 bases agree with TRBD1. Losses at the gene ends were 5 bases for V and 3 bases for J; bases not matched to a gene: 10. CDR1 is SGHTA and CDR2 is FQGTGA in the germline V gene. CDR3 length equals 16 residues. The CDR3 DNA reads TGTGCCAGCAGCCTTTTTGCCGGGACAGGGGACTACGAGCAGTACTTC. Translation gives CASSLFAGTGDYEQYF.

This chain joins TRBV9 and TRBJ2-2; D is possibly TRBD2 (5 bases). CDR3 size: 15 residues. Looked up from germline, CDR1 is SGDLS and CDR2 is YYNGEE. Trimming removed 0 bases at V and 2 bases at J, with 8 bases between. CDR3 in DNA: TGTGCCAGCAGCGTAGGAGGGCTCAACACCGGGGAGCTGTTTTTT. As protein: CASSVGGLNTGELFF.

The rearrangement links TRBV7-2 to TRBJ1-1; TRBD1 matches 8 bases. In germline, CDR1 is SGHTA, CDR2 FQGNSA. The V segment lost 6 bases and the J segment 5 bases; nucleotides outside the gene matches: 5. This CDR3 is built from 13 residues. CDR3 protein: CASRAGGKTEAFF. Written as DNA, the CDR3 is TGTGCCAGCAGGGCAGGGGGCAAAACTGAAGCTTTCTTT.

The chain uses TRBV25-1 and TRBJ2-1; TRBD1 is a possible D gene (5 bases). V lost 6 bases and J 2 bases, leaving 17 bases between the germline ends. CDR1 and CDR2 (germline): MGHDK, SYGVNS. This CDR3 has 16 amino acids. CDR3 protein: CASRPAGKGTYNEQFF. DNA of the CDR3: TGTGCCAGCAGACCGGCAGGGAAAGGGACCTACAATGAGCAGTTCTTC.

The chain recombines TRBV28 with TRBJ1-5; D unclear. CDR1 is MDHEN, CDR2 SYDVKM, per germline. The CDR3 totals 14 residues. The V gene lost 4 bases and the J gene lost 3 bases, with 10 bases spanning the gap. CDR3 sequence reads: CASSYLGSNQPQHF. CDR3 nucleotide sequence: TGTGCCAGCAGTTACCTCGGGTCCAATCAGCCCCAGCATTTT.

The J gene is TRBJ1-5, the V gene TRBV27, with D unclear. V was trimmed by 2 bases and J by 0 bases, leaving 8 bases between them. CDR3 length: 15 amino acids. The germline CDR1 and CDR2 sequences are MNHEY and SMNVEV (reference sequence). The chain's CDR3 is CASSLGGISNQPQHF. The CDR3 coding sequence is TGTGCCAGCAGTTTAGGAGGAATTAGCAATCAGCCCCAGCATTTT.

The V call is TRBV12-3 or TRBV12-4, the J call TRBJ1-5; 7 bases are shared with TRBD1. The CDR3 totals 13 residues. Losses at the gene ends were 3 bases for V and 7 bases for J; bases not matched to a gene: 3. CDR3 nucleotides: TGTGCCAGCAGTTTGAAAGGGGGCCAGCCCCAGCATTTT. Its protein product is CASSLKGGQPQHF.

Written as DNA, the CDR3 is TGTGCCAGCAACTCCCCACGGTTCCCCTACGAGCAGTACTTC. Translation gives CASNSPRFPYEQYF. The V and J genes are TRBV6-5 and TRBJ2-7; no definite D call. The germline gives CDR1 MNHEY, CDR2 SVGAGI. CDR3 size: 14 residues. The V end lost 7 bases, the J end lost 2 bases, and 15 bases lay between the germline ends.

This CDR3 is CASSPYGAGADTQYF. In DNA form, the CDR3 reads TGTGCCAGCAGCCCCTATGGGGCGGGGGCAGATACGCAGTATTTT. The chain combines TRBV7-2 with TRBJ2-3; 7 positions agree with TRBD2. The CDR3 totals 15 residues. Trimming took 5 bases from V and 4 from J; bases not matched to a gene: 9. Germline V gene data show CDR1 as SGHTA and CDR2 as FQGNSA.

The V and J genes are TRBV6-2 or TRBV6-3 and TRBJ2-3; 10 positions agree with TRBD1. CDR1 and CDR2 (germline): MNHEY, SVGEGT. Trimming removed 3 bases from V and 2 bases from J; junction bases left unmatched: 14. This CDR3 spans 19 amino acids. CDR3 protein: CASSYPTESTGGHTDTQYF. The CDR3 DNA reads TGTGCCAGCAGTTATCCGACCGAATCGACAGGGGGCCACACAGATACGCAGTATTTT.

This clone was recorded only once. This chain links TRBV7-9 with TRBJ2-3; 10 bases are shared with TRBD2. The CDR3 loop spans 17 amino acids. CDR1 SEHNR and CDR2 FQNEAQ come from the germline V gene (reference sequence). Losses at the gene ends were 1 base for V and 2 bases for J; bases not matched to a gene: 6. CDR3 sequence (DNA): TGTGCCAGCAGCTTAGGAAGTCTAGCGGGGGACACAGATACGCAGTATTTT. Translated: CASSLGSLAGDTDTQYF.